This T cell receptor (beta chain) was documented in a study of response to subunit inactivated influenza vaccine. Germline V gene lookup returns CDR1 LNHNV and CDR2 YYDKDF (reference sequence). This CDR3 comprises 15 residues. With 0 bases removed from V and 3 bases from J, the gap between germline ends came to 9 bases. This clonotype has more than one count but fewer than ten. TCRdb called the RT-PCR reads again in MiXCR, with one record for every CDR3 protein. Of 500,000 to 600,000 distinct CDR3 sequences listed, about 10% were seen once; the top ten hold approximately 11%. This same sample was also part of a study on T cells expressing NK-cell markers. That paper states: 5'RACE template switching built TCR beta cDNA with unique molecular identifiers. An anti-gamma-delta TCR antibody was added in several experiments. It restricted sorting to alpha-beta TCR-expressing T cells. There were a handful of donors in whom these clonotypes also led the CD3+CD56-NKG2C+ fraction.

The chain combines TRBV15 with TRBJ1-5, with unresolved D. This receptor was taken from a man aged 45-65 years who received an inactivated influenza vaccine. The material sequenced was PBMCs from blood, taken on the day of vaccination. In DNA form, the CDR3 reads TGTGCCACCAGCAGAGATCGGGGAGCCAATCAGCCCCAGCATTTT. Translation gives CATSRDRGANQPQHF.